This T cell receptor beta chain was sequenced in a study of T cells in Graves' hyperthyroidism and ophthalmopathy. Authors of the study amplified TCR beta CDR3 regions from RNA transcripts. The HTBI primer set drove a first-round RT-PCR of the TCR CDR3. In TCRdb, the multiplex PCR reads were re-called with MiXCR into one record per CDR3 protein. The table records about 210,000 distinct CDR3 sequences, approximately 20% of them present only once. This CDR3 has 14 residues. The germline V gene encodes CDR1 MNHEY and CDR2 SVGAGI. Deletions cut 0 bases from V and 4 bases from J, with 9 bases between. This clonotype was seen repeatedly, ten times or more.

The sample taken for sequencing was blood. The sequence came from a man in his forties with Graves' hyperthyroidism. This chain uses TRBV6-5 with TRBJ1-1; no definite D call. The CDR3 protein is CASSYSGRSTEAFF. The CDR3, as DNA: TGTGCCAGCAGTTACTCGGGTCGGAGCACTGAAGCTTTCTTT.